The 22 T cell receptor beta chains presented below share a single source sample, sequenced in a study of OX40 agonist ivuxolimab in advanced cancers. Some clones are missing from TCRdb's copy, which holds only in-frame ones; the method was immunoSEQ multiplex PCR. This table holds 35,000 to 55,000 clones, 80% found once. The sequencing used CD4+ or CD8+ T cells sorted from blood, collected in a trial of the OX40 agonist ivuxolimab. The receptors shown here come from an adult with an advanced solid tumor such as melanoma, head and neck, liver or kidney cancer.

The V call is TRBV6-5, the J call TRBJ2-2, with 10 bases identical to TRBD1. Trimming took 6 bases from V and 6 from J; bases not matched to a gene: 7. Germline-derived CDR1 and CDR2 are MNHEY and SVGAGI. The CDR3 length is 15 residues. The CDR3 coding sequence is TGTGCCAGCAGACCACGTGGACAGGGGGCCGGGGAGCTGTTTTTT. Translating gives CASRPRGQGAGELFF.

The chain employs TRBV19 and TRBJ1-2, with 7 nucleotides matching TRBD1. The V and J ends lost 5 bases and 4 bases, in that order; junction bases with no gene match: 10. The CDR3 has 15 amino acids. The germline V gene has CDR1 LNHDA and CDR2 SQIVND (reference sequence). CDR3 residues: CASSPGQDRSYGYTF. DNA of the CDR3: TGTGCCAGTAGTCCCGGACAGGATAGGAGCTATGGCTACACCTTC.

The chain combines TRBV5-1 with TRBJ2-1; possibly TRBD1 or TRBD2 for D (6 bases each). The CDR3 is 17 residues long. Trimming took 0 bases from V and 2 from J, leaving 15 bases between them. Germline assignment: CDR1 SGHRS and CDR2 YFSETQ. CDR3 DNA: TGCGCCAGCAGCTTGGGGGGGGCTGGCGGTGCCTACAATGAGCAGTTCTTC. Translated: CASSLGGAGGAYNEQFF. Based on the CDR3 plus reference TRBV5-1 and TRBJ2-1, the full variable domain is KAGVTQTPRYLIKTRGQQVTLSCSPISGHRSVSWYQQTPGQGLQFLFEYFSETQRNKGNFPGRFSGRQFSNSRSEMNVSTLELGDSALYLCASSLGGAGGAYNEQFFGPGTRLTVL.

The CDR3 DNA is TGTGCCAGCAGCGGAATGAACACTGAAGCTTTCTTT. This gives the protein CASSGMNTEAFF. This chain joins TRBV7-6 and TRBJ1-1; D uncertain. With 5 bases removed from V and 0 bases from J, the gap between germline ends came to 4 bases. The CDR3 covers 12 residues. The V gene's germline CDR1 is SGHVS and CDR2 FNYEAQ.

The chain links TRBV28 to TRBJ1-4; D unresolved. Between the trimmed V and J ends, which lost 5 bases and 5 bases, there was a span of 9 bases. This CDR3 is built from 13 residues. CDR1 and CDR2 (germline): MDHEN, SYDVKM. The CDR3 spells CASSPQRNEKLFF. CDR3 nucleotide sequence: TGTGCCAGCAGTCCACAGAGAAATGAAAAACTGTTTTTT.

The rearrangement links TRBV29-1 to TRBJ2-1; TRBD1 agrees at 9 bases. CDR3 length: 13 amino acids. Germline V gives CDR1 SQVTM, CDR2 ANQGSEA. J lost 7 bases, V lost 3 bases, and 4 bases had no gene match. The CDR3 nucleotides read TGCAGCGTTGAGACAGGGGGAAGGAATGAGCAGTTCTTC. It translates to CSVETGGRNEQFF.

This clone occurred a few times. The chain couples TRBV7-9 to TRBJ2-7; D is undetermined. The V and J ends lost 5 bases and 3 bases respectively, with 5 bases between them. Germline CDR1 SEHNR, CDR2 FQNEAQ (reference sequence). This CDR3 is 11 amino acids long. The CDR3 nucleotides read TGTGCCAGCAGCCGTCACTACGAGCAGTACTTC. Residues: CASSRHYEQYF.

This clone was seen only a few times. This chain links TRBV5-6 with TRBJ1-5; D is unclear. Germline V lookup: CDR1 SGHDT, CDR2 YYEEEE. Trimming left V 2 bases short and J 6 bases short, with 6 bases between. The CDR3 loop spans 12 amino acids. This CDR3 reads CASSFRGQPQHF. The DNA of the CDR3 is TGTGCCAGCAGCTTCCGGGGTCAGCCCCAGCATTTT. The variable domain in full, completed from reference TRBV5-6 and TRBJ1-5, reads DAGVTQSPTHLIKTRGQQVTLRCSPKSGHDTVSWYQQALGQGPQFIFQYYEEEERQRGNFPDRFSGHQFPNYSSELNVNALLLGDSALYLCASSFRGQPQHFGDGTRLSIL.

As to this clone: At one end the junction does not follow the germline gene, possibly because of a read error. The DNA for the CDR3 is TGTGCCAGCAGCGCGATGACAGGGTTGGACTTC. It specifies CASSAMTGLDF. V gene TRBV7-2 combines with J gene TRBJ1-2, with 7 bases that match TRBD1. Germline lookup yields CDR1 SGHTA and CDR2 FQGNSA. This CDR3 spans 11 amino acids.

The chain couples TRBV11-2 to TRBJ2-5; TRBD1 matches 7 bases. The J segment lost 4 bases and the V segment lost 3 bases, leaving 2 bases of the junction unmatched. This CDR3 comprises 13 residues. CDR1 is SGHAT, CDR2 FQNNGV, per germline. As DNA, the CDR3 is TGTGCCAGCAGCTTGGGACAGACAGAGACCCAGTACTTC. Protein sequence: CASSLGQTETQYF.

The chain combines TRBV5-1 with TRBJ2-5, with TRBD1 matching 8 bases. CDR3 size: 14 residues. CDR1 is SGHRS and CDR2 is YFSETQ in the germline V gene. V lost 0 bases, J lost 3 bases, and 1 base stayed unmatched. The CDR3 sequence is CASSLAGGEETQYF. The CDR3 DNA is TGCGCCAGCAGCTTGGCAGGGGGCGAAGAGACCCAGTACTTC.

V usage is TRBV18 and J usage is TRBJ2-5; 7 positions match TRBD1. V lost 4 bases and J lost 1; bases outside the gene matches: 6. CDR1 is KGHSH, CDR2 LQKENI, per germline. The CDR3 sequence is 15 residues long. The chain's CDR3 is CASSRRGGSQETQYF. The CDR3 coding sequence is TGTGCCAGCTCACGGCGAGGGGGCAGCCAAGAGACCCAGTACTTC.

J is TRBJ1-3 and V is TRBV18; a weak D match, TRBD1 (6 bases). CDR1 is KGHSH, CDR2 LQKENI, per germline. The CDR3 extends over 17 amino acids. The V end was cut by 5 bases, the J end by 3 bases, with 20 bases between. This CDR3 is CASSTPTSGARGNTIYF. In DNA, the CDR3 is TGTGCCAGCTCAACCCCAACATCAGGGGCGCGTGGAAACACCATATATTTT.

J is TRBJ1-5 and V is TRBV18; TRBD1 might be the D (5 bases). The V gene's germline CDR1 is KGHSH and CDR2 LQKENI. The germline V and J ends were trimmed by 3 bases and 5 bases, with 14 bases remaining between them. The CDR3 is 15 residues long. The CDR3 sequence: CASSPVGLGDQPQHF. CDR3 sequence (DNA): TGTGCCAGCTCACCGGTTGGTTTAGGGGATCAGCCCCAGCATTTT.

DNA of the CDR3: TGCGCCAGCAGCTTGGCGGGGACAGAAAATGAAAAACTGTTTTTT. This translates into CASSLAGTENEKLFF. V and J are TRBV5-1 and TRBJ1-4; 7 bases align to TRBD1. This CDR3 spans 15 amino acids. Trimming cost V 0 bases and J 5 bases; bases outside gene matches: 4. CDR1 is SGHRS, CDR2 YFSETQ, per germline.

The chain recombines TRBV15 with TRBJ1-6, with 8 positions matching TRBD1. The CDR3 contains 15 residues. After removal of 2 bases from V and 9 bases from J, the junction contained 6 bases not matched to a gene. CDR1 and CDR2 (germline): LNHNV, YYDKDF (reference sequence). The CDR3 DNA sequence: TGTGCCACCAGCAGATTCGGGACAGGTGTTTCACCCCTCCACTTT. Amino acids: CATSRFGTGVSPLHF.

The rearrangement uses TRBV25-1 and TRBJ1-2; 8 bases agree with TRBD1. Germline V gives CDR1 MGHDK, CDR2 SYGVNS. Trimming took 2 bases from V and 5 from J; bases not matched to a gene: 4. This CDR3 has 14 amino acids. The CDR3 sequence: CASSEHGTGYGYTF. CDR3 DNA sequence: TGTGCCAGCAGTGAACACGGGACAGGATATGGCTACACCTTC.

This clone occurred once. The CDR3 sequence: CASSRGLGDTQYF. CDR3 DNA sequence: TGTGCCAGCAGCCGGGGATTAGGAGATACGCAGTATTTT. This chain connects TRBV5-8 to TRBJ2-3, with D possibly being TRBD2 (5 bases). CDR1 is SGHTS, CDR2 YDEGEE, per germline. This CDR3 is built from 13 residues. The V end lost 4 bases, the J end lost 5 bases, and 11 bases lay between the germline ends.

This chain joins TRBV18 and TRBJ1-2, with 7 positions matching TRBD1. The junction had 5 bases not matched to a gene; V was cut back by 3 bases and J by 7 bases. CDR3 length: 13 amino acids. The germline V gene has CDR1 KGHSH and CDR2 LQKENI. CDR3 sequence: CASSPGQVGGYTF. The CDR3 bases are TGTGCCAGCTCACCTGGACAGGTTGGTGGCTACACCTTC.

In this sample, this clone turned up once. The chain joins TRBV28 to TRBJ2-7, with TRBD1 as a possible D gene (6 bases). V was pared by 2 bases and J by 4 bases, with 15 bases between. This CDR3 is built from 15 residues. Germline V CDR1 and CDR2: MDHEN, SYDVKM. This CDR3 is CASSLKGGRGYEQYF. CDR3 nucleotides: TGTGCCAGCAGTTTAAAAGGGGGTCGGGGTTACGAGCAGTACTTC. Based on the CDR3 plus reference TRBV28 and TRBJ2-7, the full variable domain is DVKVTQSSRYLVKRTGEKVFLECVQDMDHENMFWYRQDPGLGLRLIYFSYDVKMKEKGDIPEGYSVSREKKERFSLILESASTNQTSMYLCASSLKGGRGYEQYFGPGTRLTVT.

This rearrangement joins TRBV6-5 to TRBJ2-5, with D uncertain. The DNA end favors TRBJ2-7, so the J call may be wrong. Per the germline V gene, CDR1 is MNHEY and CDR2 is SVGAGI. This CDR3 spans 14 amino acids. The CDR3 sequence: CASSPGSPVGEQYF. DNA for the CDR3: TGTGCCAGCAGCCCCGGATCCCCCGTGGGCGAGCAGTACTTC.

About this clone: Relative to the germline gene, one junction end is altered; a read error may explain this. The chain is built from TRBV5-1 and TRBJ2-7; D unclear. This CDR3 comprises 11 residues. CDR1 SGHRS and CDR2 YFSETQ come from the germline V gene. CDR3 sequence reads: CASRASSEQYF. CDR3 bases: TGCGCCAGCAGGGCGTCCTCCGAGCAGTACTTC.